This entry lists 6 T cell receptor beta chains sequenced from one sample in a study of patients and donors after allogeneic stem cell transplantation. Each CDR3 protein gets one entry after TCRdb re-called the RT-PCR reads with MiXCR. The data contain about 40,000 distinct CDR3 sequences, roughly 29% of them seen just once; the ten biggest clones take up approximately 75%. What was sequenced was blood, either unsorted or a sorted T cell fraction (not recorded which). All receptors derive from a human donor who was either an allogeneic HSCT recipient or a stem cell or donor lymphocyte infusion donor (not recorded which). It is not recorded whose cells these are; they may come from a transplant donor.

The V and J genes are TRBV11-3 and TRBJ2-5; 9 bases are shared with TRBD2. The CDR3 sequence is 15 residues long. Germline V gene data show CDR1 as SGHNT and CDR2 as YENEEA. After removal of 5 bases from V and 5 bases from J, the junction contained 9 bases not matched to a gene. The DNA of the CDR3 is TGTGCCAGCAGCCGGCGAGGTAGCGGGAGCGAGACCCAGTACTTC. As protein: CASSRRGSGSETQYF.

The chain employs TRBV5-1 and TRBJ2-7, with 7 bases aligning to TRBD1. From germline, CDR1 is SGHRS and CDR2 YFSETQ. J lost 2 bases, V lost 3 bases, and 2 bases had no gene match. This CDR3 has 13 amino acids. This CDR3 is CASSSGQTYEQYF. CDR3 in DNA: TGCGCCAGCAGCTCGGGACAGACCTACGAGCAGTACTTC. The full variable domain, in which reference TRBV5-1 and TRBJ2-7 provide the parts outside the CDR3, is KAGVTQTPRYLIKTRGQQVTLSCSPISGHRSVSWYQQTPGQGLQFLFEYFSETQRNKGNFPGRFSGRQFSNSRSEMNVSTLELGDSALYLCASSSGQTYEQYFGPGTRLTVT.

Comments on this clonotype: A much larger clone differs by one base, so this may be a read error. The chain links TRBV10-3 to TRBJ1-2, with 7 bases aligning to TRBD1. This CDR3 has 15 residues. Looked up from germline, CDR1 is ENHRY and CDR2 is SYGVKD. CDR3 nucleotide sequence: TGTGCCATCACGGGGACAGCCCTCCCTAACTATGGCAACACCTTC. It translates to CAITGTALPNYGNTF.

There are a few counts of this clonotype. The chain uses TRBV10-3 and TRBJ1-5, with D unclear. The CDR3 has 16 residues. V was shortened by 0 bases and J by 0 bases, with 9 bases between the two germline ends. Germline CDR1 is ENHRY and CDR2 is SYGVKD. The CDR3 DNA follows: TGTGCCATCAGTGAGTCGTGGGTCTATAGCAATCAGCCCCAGCATTTT. It is translated as CAISESWVYSNQPQHF.

The rearrangement uses TRBV18 and TRBJ2-7; TRBD2 agrees at 7 bases. Germline trimming cut 1 base from V and 2 bases from J; bases unmatched to any gene: 5. Germline CDR1 KGHSH, CDR2 LQKENI. The CDR3 has 15 residues. CDR3 bases: TGTGCCAGCTCACCACGTCTAGCGGCTACCTACGAGCAGTACTTC. It yields the protein CASSPRLAATYEQYF.

This chain links TRBV3-1 with TRBJ2-1; tentatively, D is TRBD1 (5 bases). Trimming removed 0 bases from V and 1 base from J, with 28 bases in between. The germline gives CDR1 LGHDT, CDR2 YNNKEL (reference sequence). CDR3 length equals 22 residues. The CDR3 loop is CASSQEMGQGINLGTSYNEQFF. The CDR3 nucleotides are TGTGCCAGCAGCCAAGAAATGGGGCAGGGTATTAACCTGGGCACATCCTACAATGAGCAGTTCTTC.